Presented here are 25 T cell receptor beta chains from one specimen sequenced in a study of blood T cell repertoires in COVID-19. This table comes from immunoSEQ multiplex PCR, and its TCRdb copy is limited to in-frame clones, with some not included. The table shows some 530,000 clones, with 75% to 90% occurring only once. The sequenced sample consisted of peripheral blood. All receptors derive from a human donor in a cohort sampled during active COVID-19.

The V gene is TRBV29-1, the J gene TRBJ1-1, with 8 bases identical to TRBD1. J lost 1 base, V lost 7 bases, and 5 bases had no gene match. CDR3 length equals 13 residues. Germline V CDR1 and CDR2: SQVTM, ANQGSEA. DNA for the CDR3: TGCAGCGCCCGACAGGGGCGGAACACTGAAGCTTTCTTT. This translates into CSARQGRNTEAFF.

A remark on this clone: This specimen includes other DNA sequences encoding the same CDR3. The chain links TRBV10-3 to TRBJ1-5; weak D call: TRBD1 (6 bases). This CDR3 spans 14 amino acids. V gave up 2 bases and J gave up 2 bases, with 7 bases separating them. Germline lookup yields CDR1 ENHRY and CDR2 SYGVKD. CDR3 DNA: TGTGCCATCAGTGAGCGACAGGGCAATCAGCCCCAGCATTTT. Protein product: CAISERQGNQPQHF.

The chain has TRBV6-6 and TRBJ2-5; 7 positions match TRBD1. Germline V gene sequence: CDR1 MNHNY, CDR2 SVGAGI (reference sequence). The CDR3 is made up of 14 amino acids. Trimming cost V 4 bases and J 1 base; bases outside gene matches: 3. The CDR3 nucleotides are TGTGCCAGCAGTTCCGGACAGGCCCAAGAGACCCAGTACTTC. Its protein is CASSSGQAQETQYF.

The V gene is TRBV6-5, the J gene TRBJ1-1; D is uncertain. CDR3 length equals 12 residues. Deletions cut 6 bases from V and 0 bases from J, with 5 bases between. Germline CDR1 MNHEY, CDR2 SVGAGI. DNA of the CDR3: TGTGCCAGCAGGCGTGTGAACACTGAAGCTTTCTTT. This translates into CASRRVNTEAFF.

The chain couples TRBV5-5 to TRBJ2-5, with D possibly being TRBD1 (6 bases). Trimming removed 0 bases at V and 3 bases at J, with 12 bases between. From germline, CDR1 is SGHKS and CDR2 YYEKEE (reference sequence). The CDR3 contains 15 residues. The CDR3 DNA sequence: TGTGCCAGCAGCTTGGACAGGGCGACCGAAGAGACCCAGTACTTC. It is translated as CASSLDRATEETQYF.

The chain carries TRBV7-3 and TRBJ2-2; D not resolved. V dropped 2 bases and J dropped 7 bases, with 2 bases sitting between them. The CDR3 extends over 11 amino acids. Germline CDR1 is SGHTA and CDR2 is FQGTGA. In nucleotides, the CDR3 is TGTGCCAGCAGCTTACGCGGGGAGCTGTTTTTT. It encodes CASSLRGELFF. Together with reference TRBV7-3 and TRBJ2-2, the CDR3 gives the full variable domain: GAGVSQTPSNKVTEKGKYVELRCDPISGHTALYWYRQSLGQGPEFLIYFQGTGAADDSGLPNDRFFAVRPEGSVSTLKIQRTERGDSAVYLCASSLRGELFFGEGSRLTVL.

The chain carries TRBV3-1 (or the pseudogene TRBV3-2) and TRBJ2-7; 10 positions match TRBD2. The junction had 14 bases not matched to a gene; V was cut back by 2 bases and J by 4 bases. In germline, CDR1 is LGHDT, CDR2 YNNKEL (reference sequence). The CDR3 sequence is 18 residues long. The CDR3: CASSQSGLATKKAYEQYF. CDR3 coding DNA: TGTGCCAGCAGCCAATCGGGACTAGCGACAAAGAAGGCGTACGAGCAGTACTTC.

This clone has just one count. The chain has TRBV13 and TRBJ2-1; D possibly corresponds to TRBD2 (6 bases). Germline V CDR1 and CDR2: PRHDT, FYEKMQ (reference sequence). The CDR3 is made up of 14 amino acids. V dropped 5 bases and J dropped 2 bases, with 10 bases sitting between them. The CDR3 DNA reads TGTGCCAGCAGCCCTCGGACTACCTACAATGAGCAGTTCTTC. Amino acids: CASSPRTTYNEQFF.

This clone was detected once. The V call is TRBV18, the J call TRBJ2-7, with 7 positions matching TRBD2. CDR1 and CDR2 from the germline V gene are KGHSH and LQKENI. With V trimmed by 2 bases and J by 2 bases, 12 bases remained unmatched. The CDR3 loop spans 17 amino acids. In nucleotides, the CDR3 is TGTGCCAGCTCACCAAAACCCTCTAGCGGAAAAGCCTACGAGCAGTACTTC. It specifies CASSPKPSSGKAYEQYF.

This sequence joins TRBV7-2 and TRBJ2-5; D remains ambiguous. The CDR3 runs 15 residues. Trimming pared 3 bases from V and 3 bases from J, leaving 14 bases between. Germline CDR1 reads SGHTA; CDR2 reads FQGNSA. The CDR3 DNA sequence: TGTGCCAGCAGCTTGGTGATAGGCGGAGAAGAGACCCAGTACTTC. It translates to CASSLVIGGEETQYF.

The CDR3 nucleotides are TGTGCCAGCAGCTCACCGGGACAGGGTCTAAATAATTCACCCCTCCACTTT. Amino acids: CASSSPGQGLNNSPLHF. The J gene is TRBJ1-6, the V gene TRBV7-9, with 9 bases aligning to TRBD1. The CDR3 has 17 residues. Germline CDR1 SEHNR, CDR2 FQNEAQ (reference sequence). V shed 4 bases and J 5 bases; nucleotides not matched to a gene: 9. Full variable domain (missing parts from reference TRBV7-9 and TRBJ1-6): DTGVSQNPRHKITKRGQNVTFRCDPISEHNRLYWYRQTLGQGPEFLTYFQNEAQLEKSRLLSDRFSAERPKGSFSTLEIQRTEQGDSAMYLCASSSPGQGLNNSPLHFGNGTRLTVT.

The chain carries TRBV7-2 and TRBJ2-1; 9 bases line up with TRBD2. The CDR3 spans 15 residues. V lost 2 bases, J lost 4 bases, and 3 bases stayed unmatched. Germline lookup yields CDR1 SGHTA and CDR2 FQGNSA. Written as DNA, the CDR3 is TGTGCCAGCAGCTTAATACTAGCGGGTTACAATGAGCAGTTCTTC. Translating it yields CASSLILAGYNEQFF.

The chain uses TRBV14 and TRBJ2-7, with TRBD1 matching 8 bases. Germline CDR1 is SGHDN and CDR2 is FVKESK. V lost 4 bases, J lost 3 bases, and 5 bases stayed unmatched. The CDR3 length is 14 residues. DNA for the CDR3: TGTGCCAGCAGCCCCGGGACAGGACTCTACGAGCAGTACTTC. Translated: CASSPGTGLYEQYF.

The chain has TRBV2 and TRBJ2-5; TRBD1 aligns across 7 bases. The CDR3 is 14 residues long. The germline CDR1 and CDR2 sequences are SNHLY and FYNNEI. With V trimmed by 6 bases and J by 5 bases, 9 bases remained unmatched. The CDR3: CASRLTGAEETQYF. CDR3 bases: TGTGCCAGCAGGCTTACAGGGGCCGAGGAGACCCAGTACTTC.

The chain links TRBV5-4 to TRBJ2-7, with TRBD1 matching over 8 bases. Germline trimming cut 4 bases from V and 6 bases from J; bases unmatched to any gene: 9. This CDR3 has 14 residues. Germline CDR1 and CDR2: SGHNT and YYREEE (reference sequence). The CDR3 coding sequence is TGTGCCAGCAGCCTACAGGGGGTATGGGGCGAGCAGTACTTC. Translating it yields CASSLQGVWGEQYF.

This rearrangement joins TRBV5-1 to TRBJ2-3; 11 nucleotides line up with TRBD2. Germline values: CDR1 SGHRS, CDR2 YFSETQ. The CDR3 is 15 amino acids. J gave up 3 bases and V 3 bases, and 3 bases lay outside the gene matches. The CDR3 here is CASSSRTSGTDTQYF. DNA for the CDR3: TGCGCCAGCAGCTCGAGGACTAGCGGGACAGATACGCAGTATTTT. Variable domain in full (rest from reference TRBV5-1 and TRBJ2-3): KAGVTQTPRYLIKTRGQQVTLSCSPISGHRSVSWYQQTPGQGLQFLFEYFSETQRNKGNFPGRFSGRQFSNSRSEMNVSTLELGDSALYLCASSSRTSGTDTQYFGPGTRLTVL.

V is TRBV7-2 and J is TRBJ2-2, with 7 bases aligning to TRBD1. Germline V gene lookup returns CDR1 SGHTA and CDR2 FQGNSA. V shed 4 bases and J 3 bases; nucleotides not matched to a gene: 14. The CDR3 consists of 18 residues. DNA of the CDR3: TGTGCCAGCAGCTCCGAGATGGGACAGCCTAGCTACACCGGGGAGCTGTTTTTT. It encodes CASSSEMGQPSYTGELFF.

This clone was found a few times. V usage is TRBV11-2 and J usage is TRBJ1-1; 7 bases line up with TRBD1. Germline V gene sequence: CDR1 SGHAT, CDR2 FQNNGV. The trim removed 4 bases at V and 1 base at J, leaving 9 bases unmatched. The CDR3 length is 16 residues. CDR3 residues: CASSSSPGQKNTEAFF. The CDR3 DNA follows: TGTGCCAGCAGCTCCTCTCCGGGACAGAAGAACACTGAAGCTTTCTTT.

The J gene is TRBJ2-1, the V gene TRBV25-1; 10 nucleotides agree with TRBD2. In germline, CDR1 is MGHDK, CDR2 SYGVNS. Germline trimming cut 8 bases from V and 4 bases from J; bases unmatched to any gene: 11. The CDR3 has 16 amino acids. The CDR3 DNA sequence: TGTGCCAGCGCTGGACTAGCGGATCATCTTTACAATGAGCAGTTCTTC. This sequence encodes CASAGLADHLYNEQFF.

The CDR3 region is CASSQPFTGAGNTIYF. CDR3 nucleotides: TGTGCCAGCAGCCAACCATTTACAGGGGCTGGAAACACCATATATTTT. The J gene is TRBJ1-3, the V gene TRBV3-1 (or the pseudogene TRBV3-2), with 7 bases aligning to TRBD1. V shed 2 bases and J 2 bases; nucleotides not matched to a gene: 6. This CDR3 contains 16 residues. Germline CDR1 LGHDT, CDR2 YNNKEL (reference sequence).

The chain couples TRBV6-5 to TRBJ2-5; D may be TRBD1 (5 bases). V was shortened by 2 bases and J by 4 bases, with 11 bases between the two germline ends. The length of the CDR3 is 14 residues. The germline CDR1 and CDR2 sequences are MNHEY and SVGAGI. The CDR3 is CASSYRAGRETQYF. DNA for the CDR3: TGTGCCAGCAGTTACAGAGCAGGGCGAGAGACCCAGTACTTC.

A note on this clone: Other DNA variants within this sample encode the same CDR3. V is TRBV18 and J is TRBJ1-1, with D hard to call. The CDR3 runs 14 residues. Per the germline V gene, CDR1 is KGHSH and CDR2 is LQKENI. Trimming took 3 bases from V and 3 from J, leaving 11 bases between them. The CDR3 loop reads CASSPSTGDTEAFF. The DNA for the CDR3 is TGTGCCAGCTCACCCAGTACCGGGGACACTGAAGCTTTCTTT.

The V and J genes are TRBV7-2 and TRBJ1-1; weak D call: TRBD1 (5 bases). The V and J ends lost 2 bases and 1 base respectively, with 17 bases between them. CDR1 and CDR2 (germline): SGHTA, FQGNSA. This CDR3 contains 17 residues. CDR3 in DNA: TGTGCCAGCAGCTTAAATCCCGTTGGGGCAGGGAACACTGAAGCTTTCTTT. Protein: CASSLNPVGAGNTEAFF.

This sequence joins TRBV3-1 (or the pseudogene TRBV3-2) and TRBJ2-6, with D unresolved. Germline CDR1 LGHDT, CDR2 YNNKEL (reference sequence). The CDR3 runs to 16 residues. Deletions cut 2 bases from V and 0 bases from J, with 8 bases between. In nucleotides, the CDR3 is TGTGCCAGCAGCCAATTCTATCTCTCTGGGGCCAACGTCCTGACTTTC. Translating it yields CASSQFYLSGANVLTF.

This clone turned up a few times. The genes are TRBV30 and TRBJ2-6; no clear D gene. With 1 base removed from V and 4 bases from J, the gap between germline ends came to 5 bases. Per the germline V gene, CDR1 is GTSNPN and CDR2 is SVGIG (reference sequence). This CDR3 region has 13 residues. This CDR3 reads CAWSAVGANVLTF. CDR3 nucleotide sequence: TGTGCCTGGAGTGCGGTCGGGGCCAACGTCCTGACTTTC.